The T cell receptor (beta chain) under discussion was sequenced for a study of vaccination and CD4 T cells after COVID-19. The CDR3 totals 13 residues. The V gene end was trimmed by 4 bases and the J gene end by 8 bases; junction bases not matched to a gene: 2. The germline CDR1 and CDR2 sequences are SEHNR and FQNEAQ (reference sequence). Concerning this clonotype: Antigen specificity is unknown.

The treatment denotes: roughly ten-day PBMC culture with coronavirus spike peptide pools or control peptides (ViraFEST assay). The Oncomine TCR Beta short-read assay was applied to DNA of cultured CD4+ T cells. TCRdb passed the PCR reads through MiXCR, listing each CDR3 protein once. Of about 25,000 distinct CDR3 sequences listed, approximately 50% are singletons. This sequence originates from a human donor who had recovered from COVID-19. Sequencing used CD4+ T cells from blood, cultured in vitro. The gene calls are TRBV7-9 and TRBJ1-6, with 7 nucleotides matching TRBD1. CDR3 residues: CASSSQGDSPLHF. As DNA, the CDR3 is TGTGCCAGCAGCTCGCAGGGGGATTCACCCCTCCACTTT.